This T cell receptor (beta chain) was observed in a study of blood T cells in healthy people across ages. The study, taken as a whole, reports: Long-lived donors carried more naive CD4+ cells and greater diversity than aged donors. Possibly, changes in expanded clonotypes were confounded because donor CMV status was unknown.

The extraction recovered at least 6 micrograms of total RNA per sample. With respect to this clonotype: Its matching antigen is unknown.

This CDR3 contains 17 residues. Per germline, CDR1 MNHEY and CDR2 SMNVEV (reference sequence). The second PCR ran about 6 to 11 cycles with a sample-barcoded 5' primer and J-beta primers. Carrying 12 random nucleotides, a template-switch adaptor labeled each individual cDNA molecule. TCRdb called the 5' RACE reads again in MiXCR, with one record for every CDR3 protein. The top ten clones hold more than 2% of a sample with under 2,000,000 distinct CDR3 sequences, about 50% of them seen once. The gene calls are TRBV27 and TRBJ2-7; 7 bases agree with TRBD1. The J call is doubtful: the DNA matches TRBJ2-5 better. The sequence was obtained from a middle-aged woman in good health. Sequenced sample: blood. The CDR3 DNA sequence: TGTGCCAGCAGTTTATCGAAACAACAGGGGTGGCAAGAGACCCAGTACTTC. Residues: CASSLSKQQGWQETQYF.